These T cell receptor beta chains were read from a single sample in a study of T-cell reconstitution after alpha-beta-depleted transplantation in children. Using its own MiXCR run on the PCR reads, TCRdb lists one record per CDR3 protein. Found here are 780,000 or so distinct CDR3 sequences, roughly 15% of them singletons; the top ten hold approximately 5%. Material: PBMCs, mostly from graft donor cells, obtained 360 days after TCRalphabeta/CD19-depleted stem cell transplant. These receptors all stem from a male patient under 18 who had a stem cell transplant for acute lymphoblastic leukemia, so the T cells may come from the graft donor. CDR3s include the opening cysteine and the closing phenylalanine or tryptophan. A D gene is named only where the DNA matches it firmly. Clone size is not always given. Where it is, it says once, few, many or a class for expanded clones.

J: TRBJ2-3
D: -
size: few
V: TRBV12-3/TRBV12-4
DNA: TGTGCCAGCAGTGGCCGGGCCCCAGAAAGCACAGATACGCAGTATTTT
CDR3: CASSGRAPESTDTQYF

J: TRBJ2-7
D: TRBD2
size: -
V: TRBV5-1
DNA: TGCGCCAGCAGCTTTTCCCTAGCGGGAAGCGAGCAGTACTTC
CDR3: CASSFSLAGSEQYF

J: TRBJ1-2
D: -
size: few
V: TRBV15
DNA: TGTGCCACCAGCAGAGATCCAAAGGGCAGGGTAAATGGCTACACCTTC
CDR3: CATSRDPKGRVNGYTF

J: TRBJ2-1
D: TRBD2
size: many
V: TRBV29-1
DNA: TGCAGCGCCGCCGGGACTAGCGGGAGTAACAATGAGCAGTTCTTC
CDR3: CSAAGTSGSNNEQFF

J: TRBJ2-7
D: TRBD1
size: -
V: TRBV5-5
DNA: TGTGCCAGCAGCTTGGAACAGGGGAATTCCTACGAGCAGTACTTC
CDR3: CASSLEQGNSYEQYF

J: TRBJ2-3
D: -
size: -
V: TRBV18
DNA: TGTGCCAGCTCACCACGACCGGTTAGCACAGATACGCAGTATTTT
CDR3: CASSPRPVSTDTQYF

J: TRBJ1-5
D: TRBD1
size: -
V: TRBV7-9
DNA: TGTGCCAGCAGCTTAGCGCACAGGGGCGATAGCAATCAGCCCCAGCATTTT
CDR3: CASSLAHRGDSNQPQHF

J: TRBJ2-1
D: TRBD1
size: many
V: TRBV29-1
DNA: TGCAGCGTACGACAGGGACCTTATTCCCCTTACAATGAGCAGTTCTTC
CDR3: CSVRQGPYSPYNEQFF

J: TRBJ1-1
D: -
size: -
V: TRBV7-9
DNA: TGTGCCAGCAGCTTACAAGCCAGGGTGAACACTGAAGCTTTCTTT
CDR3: CASSLQARVNTEAFF

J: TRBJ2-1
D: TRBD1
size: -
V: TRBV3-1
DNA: TGTGCCAGCAGCCGAAGGATTATCGGGACAGGCAGGCTCCCCAATGAGCAGTTCTTC
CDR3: CASSRRIIGTGRLPNEQFF

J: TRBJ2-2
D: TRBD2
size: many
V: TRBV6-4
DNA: TGTGCCAGCAGTATGCTGACTAGCGGGAGGGCCAAAAACACCGGGGAGCTGTTTTTT
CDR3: CASSMLTSGRAKNTGELFF

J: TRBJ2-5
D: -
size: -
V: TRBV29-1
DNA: TGCAGCGTTGAATTGCAAACAGGGCTACAAGAGACCCAGTACTTC
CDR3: CSVELQTGLQETQYF

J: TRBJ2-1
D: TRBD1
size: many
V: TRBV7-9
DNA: TGTGCCAGCAGCCCTGGTTGGCGGACAGGGGAGAATGAGCAGTTCTTC
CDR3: CASSPGWRTGENEQFF

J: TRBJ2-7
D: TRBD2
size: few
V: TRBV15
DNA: TGTGCCACCAGCATGGGACTAGCGGGTCGCTACGAGCAGTACTTC
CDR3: CATSMGLAGRYEQYF

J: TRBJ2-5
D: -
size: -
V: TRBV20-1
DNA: TGCAGTGCTGCCTCGGGATCTCAAGAGACCCAGTACTTC
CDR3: CSAASGSQETQYF

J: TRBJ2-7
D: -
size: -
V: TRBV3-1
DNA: TGTGCCAGCAGCCCCCATCCACCCGGGACTTACTCCTACGAGCAGTACTTC
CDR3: CASSPHPPGTYSYEQYF

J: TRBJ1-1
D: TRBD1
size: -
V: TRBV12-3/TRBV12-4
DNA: TGTGCCATCAGGACAGGGGTATCAACTGAAGCTTTCTTT
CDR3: CAIRTGVSTEAFF

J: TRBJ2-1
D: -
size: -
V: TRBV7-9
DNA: TGTGCCAGCAGCAATGACGGTTACAATGAGCAGTTCTTC
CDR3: CASSNDGYNEQFF

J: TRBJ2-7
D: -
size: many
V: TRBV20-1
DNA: TGCAGTGCTCTTCGGACGGTTAGATACGAGCAGTACTTC
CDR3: CSALRTVRYEQYF

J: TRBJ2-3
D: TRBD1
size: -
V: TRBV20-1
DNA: TGCAGTGCTGGGACAGACACAAATACGCAGTATTTT
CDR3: CSAGTDTNTQYF

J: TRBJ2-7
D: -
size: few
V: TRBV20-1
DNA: TGCAGTACTGGTACCGAAGTGGGTCCCTACGAGCAGTACTTC
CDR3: CSTGTEVGPYEQYF

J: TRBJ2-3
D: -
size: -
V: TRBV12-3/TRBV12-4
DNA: TGTGCCAGCAAAATCAGGGGCGCAGATACGCAGTATTTT
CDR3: CASKIRGADTQYF

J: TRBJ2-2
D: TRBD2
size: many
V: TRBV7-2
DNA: TGTGCCAGCAGCATTAGCGGGAGGGTGGCCACCGGGGAGCTGTTTTTT
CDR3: CASSISGRVATGELFF

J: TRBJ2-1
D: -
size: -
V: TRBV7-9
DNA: TGTGCCAGCAGCTTAGCGGGGGGGCAGACCTACAATGAGCAGTTCTTC
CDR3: CASSLAGGQTYNEQFF

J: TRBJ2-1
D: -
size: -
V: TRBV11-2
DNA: TGTGCCAGCAGGCACGCCCAGAGGGCGAGCTCCTACAATGAGCAGTTCTTC
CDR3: CASRHAQRASSYNEQFF

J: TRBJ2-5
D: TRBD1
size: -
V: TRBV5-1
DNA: TGCGCCAGCAACCAGGGGGCGCGAGAGACCCAGTACTTC
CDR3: CASNQGARETQYF

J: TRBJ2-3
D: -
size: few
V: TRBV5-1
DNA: TGCGCCAGCAGCCTAACTTGGACCCAAAGCACAGATACGCAGTATTTT
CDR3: CASSLTWTQSTDTQYF

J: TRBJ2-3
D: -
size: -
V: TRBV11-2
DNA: TGTGCCAGCAGCTTAGGTCCGGGTTGGGGGGTAGGGACAGATACGCAGTATTTT
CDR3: CASSLGPGWGVGTDTQYF

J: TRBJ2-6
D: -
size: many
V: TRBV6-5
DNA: TGTGCCAGCAAGTTGGGGCATGGGGCCAACGTCCTGACTTTC
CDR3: CASKLGHGANVLTF

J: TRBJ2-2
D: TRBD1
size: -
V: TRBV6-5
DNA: TGTGCCAGCAGTTACTCCCCCAGACAGGGGTACACCGGGGAGCTGTTTTTT
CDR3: CASSYSPRQGYTGELFF

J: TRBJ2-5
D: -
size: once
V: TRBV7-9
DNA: TGTGCCAGCAGCCCGAACCCCGCCGGGGAGACCCAGTACTTC
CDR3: CASSPNPAGETQYF

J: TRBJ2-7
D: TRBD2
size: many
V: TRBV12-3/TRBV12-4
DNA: TGTGCCAGCAGTTTATCGGGGGACGGGAGGCCCTACGAGCAGTACTTC
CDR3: CASSLSGDGRPYEQYF

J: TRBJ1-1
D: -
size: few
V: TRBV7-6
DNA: TGTGCCAGCAGTTACAACACGGCTCTTAGACACACTGAAGCTTTCTTT
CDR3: CASSYNTALRHTEAFF

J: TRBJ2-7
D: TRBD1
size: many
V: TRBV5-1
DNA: TGCGCCAGCAGCTCCGGACAGGTCCCGACCTACGAGCAGTACTTC
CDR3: CASSSGQVPTYEQYF

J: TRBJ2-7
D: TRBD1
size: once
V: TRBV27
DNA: TGTGCCAGCAGTTTCCTCACAGGGGGCGTTTACGAGCAGTACTTC
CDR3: CASSFLTGGVYEQYF

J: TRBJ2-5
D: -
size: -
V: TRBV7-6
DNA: TGTGCCAGCAGCTCACTAGACGGGTGGTACCAAGAGACCCAGTACTTC
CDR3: CASSSLDGWYQETQYF

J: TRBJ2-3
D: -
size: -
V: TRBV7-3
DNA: TGTGCCAGCAGCTTAATCGCCTCCGGAGCGGATACGCAGTATTTT
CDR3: CASSLIASGADTQYF

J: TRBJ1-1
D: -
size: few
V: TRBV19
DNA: TGTGCCAGTAGTATAGTCACTGAAGCTTTCTTT
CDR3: CASSIVTEAFF

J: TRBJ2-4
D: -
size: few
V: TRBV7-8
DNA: TGTGCCAGCAGCCCATCCCGGACCCTAAAAAACATTCAGTACTTC
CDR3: CASSPSRTLKNIQYF

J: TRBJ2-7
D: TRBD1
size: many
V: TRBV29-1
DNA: TGCAGCGTTGTTACAGGGGGCTCCTACGAGCAGTACTTC
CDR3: CSVVTGGSYEQYF

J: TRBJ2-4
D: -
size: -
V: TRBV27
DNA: TGTGCCAGCAGTGCCACGGGATACATTCAGTACTTC
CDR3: CASSATGYIQYF

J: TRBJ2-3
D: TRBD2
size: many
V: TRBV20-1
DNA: TGCAGTGCCGAGCGGGAGATTAGCACAGATACGCAGTATTTT
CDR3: CSAEREISTDTQYF

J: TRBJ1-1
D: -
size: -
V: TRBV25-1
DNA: TGTGCCAGCAGTGAAAATATAGGTATGTCTGAAGCTTTCTTT
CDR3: CASSENIGMSEAFF

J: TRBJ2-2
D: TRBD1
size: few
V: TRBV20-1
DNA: TGCAGTGCTAGAGGACAGGGATGGACCGGGGAGCTGTTTTTT
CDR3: CSARGQGWTGELFF

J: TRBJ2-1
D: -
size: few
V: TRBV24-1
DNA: TGTGCCACCAGTGATTTTGGTAGCGATTACAATGAGCAGTTCTTC
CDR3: CATSDFGSDYNEQFF

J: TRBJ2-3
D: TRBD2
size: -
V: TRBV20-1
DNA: TGCAGTGCTAGTCCCGGACTAGCGGGAGCCGGCACAGATACGCAGTATTTT
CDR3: CSASPGLAGAGTDTQYF

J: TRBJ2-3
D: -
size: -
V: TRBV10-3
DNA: TGTGCCATTGAAGCGGGCCCCGGCCCAGATACGCAGTATTTT
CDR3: CAIEAGPGPDTQYF

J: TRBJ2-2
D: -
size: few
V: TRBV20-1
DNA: TGCAGTGCTAGCTTCTGGTCCGGGGAGCTGTTTTTT
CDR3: CSASFWSGELFF

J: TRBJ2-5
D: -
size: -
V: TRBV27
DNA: TGTGCCAGCAGTTTAAGGGGCGATGGGGAGACCCAGTACTTC
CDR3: CASSLRGDGETQYF

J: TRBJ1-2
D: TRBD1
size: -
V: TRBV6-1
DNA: TGTGCCAGCAGGGGAGGACAGGGGGCGGATGGCTACACCTTC
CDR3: CASRGGQGADGYTF

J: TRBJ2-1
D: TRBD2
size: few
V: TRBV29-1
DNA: TGCAGCGTTGAAATAGAAACTAGCGGGAGGGCCCAGTTGAATGAGCAGTTCTTC
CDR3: CSVEIETSGRAQLNEQFF